Listed here are 27 T cell receptor beta chains from one sample, sequenced in a study of blood T cell repertoires in COVID-19. The method was immunoSEQ multiplex PCR; TCRdb's version includes in-frame clones alone and lacks a portion of them. Of 65,000 to 85,000 clones in the sample, around nine tenths were seen once. Source material: peripheral blood. These receptors were collected from a human donor in a cohort sampled during active COVID-19.

The chain links TRBV2 to TRBJ2-3, with 11 nucleotides matching TRBD2. Trimming at V came to 8 bases and at J to 3 bases, leaving 4 bases not matched to a gene. The CDR3 length is 14 residues. Germline CDR1 and CDR2: SNHLY and FYNNEI. For the CDR3, the DNA is TGTGCCAGCGTACTAGCGGGAGCAACAGATACGCAGTATTTT. It yields the protein CASVLAGATDTQYF.

In its sample, this clone was seen a few times. The J gene is TRBJ1-2, the V gene TRBV6-5, with 8 bases that match TRBD1. In germline, CDR1 is MNHEY, CDR2 SVGAGI. The CDR3 has 16 amino acids. Trimming at V came to 1 base and at J to 5 bases, leaving 9 bases not matched to a gene. CDR3 sequence reads: CASSYLTGEYQYGYTF. The CDR3 DNA follows: TGTGCCAGCAGTTACTTGACAGGGGAATATCAGTATGGCTACACCTTC.

The V and J genes are TRBV7-3 and TRBJ2-1; D unresolved. The CDR3 is made up of 16 amino acids. Germline values: CDR1 SGHTA, CDR2 FQGTGA. Trimming stripped 6 bases from V and 4 bases from J, with 19 bases between. This CDR3 is CASSPTYQREYNEQFF. The CDR3 DNA is TGTGCCAGCAGTCCCACTTACCAGCGAGAGTACAATGAGCAGTTCTTC.

The V call is TRBV2, the J call TRBJ1-1, with 7 bases that match TRBD1. The germline CDR1 and CDR2 sequences are SNHLY and FYNNEI. J gave up 1 base and V 7 bases, and 6 bases lay outside the gene matches. The CDR3 extends over 14 amino acids. CDR3 coding DNA: TGTGCCAGCAATAGGGGACAGCAGAACACTGAAGCTTTCTTT. It yields the protein CASNRGQQNTEAFF.

The J gene is TRBJ1-6, the V gene TRBV19, with 8 bases aligning to TRBD1. This CDR3 has 14 residues. CDR1 is LNHDA and CDR2 is SQIVND in the germline V gene (reference sequence). The ends lost 5 bases at V and 9 bases at J; junction bases unmatched: 6. The CDR3 sequence is CASSRTGSISPLHF. CDR3 DNA sequence: TGTGCCAGTAGTCGGACAGGGTCGATTTCACCCCTCCACTTT. The whole variable domain, filled in from reference TRBV19 and TRBJ1-6, reads DGGITQSPKYLFRKEGQNVTLSCEQNLNHDAMYWYRQDPGQGLRLIYYSQIVNDFQKGDIAEGYSVSREKKESFPLTVTSAQKNPTAFYLCASSRTGSISPLHFGNGTRLTVT.

The chain links TRBV2 to TRBJ2-7, with D possibly matching TRBD2 (5 bases). This CDR3 has 13 amino acids. Germline-derived CDR1 and CDR2 are SNHLY and FYNNEI. V was shortened by 7 bases and J by 2 bases, with 12 bases between the two germline ends. CDR3 region: CASIGLPPYEQYF. CDR3 in DNA: TGTGCCAGCATTGGACTCCCCCCCTACGAGCAGTACTTC.

The V call is TRBV28, the J call TRBJ1-2, with a possible D match to TRBD1 (5 bases). Germline-derived CDR1 and CDR2 are MDHEN and SYDVKM. The CDR3 is 11 amino acids. Trimming cost V 11 bases and J 8 bases, with 15 bases left between them. In DNA form, the CDR3 reads TGTGCCCACGGGGGTATTAGGGGCTACACCTTC. Its translation: CAHGGIRGYTF.

The genes are TRBV4-1 and TRBJ2-1; possibly TRBD2 for D (6 bases). The CDR3 has 12 residues. CDR1 and CDR2 (germline): MGHRA, YSYEKL. V lost 3 bases and J 8 bases, leaving 8 bases between the germline ends. The CDR3 DNA reads as TGCGCCAGCAGCCAGACGGGGGATGAGCAGTTCTTC. Protein product: CASSQTGDEQFF.

Comment on this clone: One end of the junction does not line up with germline, which may come from a read error. Other DNA sequences in this sample translate to the same CDR3. This rearrangement joins TRBV7-9 to TRBJ2-7, with TRBD2 matching 10 bases. Germline CDR1 is SEHNR and CDR2 is FQNEAQ (reference sequence). This CDR3 is built from 13 residues. In nucleotides, the CDR3 is TGTGCCAGCAGCCTAGCGGGAGCCTACGAGCAGTACTTC. It yields the protein CASSLAGAYEQYF.

This clone appeared once. This chain links TRBV28 with TRBJ1-3, with 8 bases identical to TRBD1. Losses at the gene ends were 6 bases for V and 4 bases for J; bases not matched to a gene: 11. The CDR3 extends over 16 amino acids. Germline V gene lookup returns CDR1 MDHEN and CDR2 SYDVKM. The CDR3 coding sequence is TGTGCCAGCAGCGCAGGGGGCAGGGGTGGAGGAAACACCATATATTTT. Encoded protein: CASSAGGRGGGNTIYF.

This rearrangement joins TRBV12-3 or TRBV12-4 to TRBJ1-2; 8 bases line up with TRBD1. CDR3 length equals 13 residues. The junction had 4 bases not matched to a gene; V was cut back by 3 bases and J by 7 bases. The CDR3 DNA follows: TGTGCCAGCAGTTTTACAGGGGGTCTTGGCTACACCTTC. Protein: CASSFTGGLGYTF.

This sequence joins TRBV7-2 and TRBJ2-7; 16 bases map to TRBD2. The CDR3 consists of 16 residues. With 5 bases clipped from V and 6 bases from J, the junction kept 7 bases outside the gene matches. From germline, CDR1 is SGHTA and CDR2 FQGNSA. This CDR3 reads CASSAGLAGGPGEQYF. CDR3 nucleotides: TGTGCCAGCAGCGCGGGACTAGCGGGAGGGCCTGGCGAGCAGTACTTC. The whole variable domain, filled in from reference TRBV7-2 and TRBJ2-7, reads GAGVSQSPSNKVTEKGKDVELRCDPISGHTALYWYRQSLGQGLEFLIYFQGNSAPDKSGLPSDRFSAERTGGSVSTLTIQRTQQEDSAVYLCASSAGLAGGPGEQYFGPGTRLTVT.

The genes are TRBV2 and TRBJ1-1, with D possibly being TRBD1 (5 bases). The CDR3 runs to 15 residues. Germline CDR1 SNHLY, CDR2 FYNNEI. V was pared by 5 bases and J by 1 base, with 14 bases between. The CDR3 loop reads CASSLSGIPNTEAFF. DNA for the CDR3: TGTGCCAGCAGTCTGTCAGGGATCCCGAACACTGAAGCTTTCTTT.

The chain has TRBV25-1 and TRBJ2-7; D is perhaps TRBD2 (7 bases). V was clipped by 6 bases and J by 5 bases, with 20 bases between them. The length of the CDR3 is 15 residues. Germline V gene lookup returns CDR1 MGHDK and CDR2 SYGVNS. The CDR3 DNA is TGTGCCAGCAGCCATCGTGGGGGGGGGCGCGACGAGCAGTACTTC. It is translated as CASSHRGGGRDEQYF.

The chain is built from TRBV3-1 (or the pseudogene TRBV3-2) and TRBJ2-3; weak D call: TRBD1 (5 bases). The CDR3 has 16 amino acids. Germline CDR1 LGHDT, CDR2 YNNKEL (reference sequence). V was cut by 4 bases and J by 2 bases, with 16 bases left in between. The CDR3 region is CASSLNPGLHTDTQYF. The DNA of the CDR3 is TGTGCCAGCAGCCTAAACCCAGGGCTTCACACAGATACGCAGTATTTT.

The chain combines TRBV29-1 with TRBJ2-7, with 9 nucleotides matching TRBD1. This CDR3 is 16 amino acids long. J was trimmed by 1 base and V by 4 bases; bases with no gene match: 11. The V gene's germline CDR1 is SQVTM and CDR2 ANQGSEA. CDR3 nucleotides: TGCAGCGTTGGTAGGGACAGGGTTCCAAGGTCCTACGAGCAGTACTTC. Its translation is CSVGRDRVPRSYEQYF.

The V gene is TRBV11-2, the J gene TRBJ1-4, with 8 positions matching TRBD1. The CDR3 is 15 amino acids. The J segment lost 1 base and the V segment lost 8 bases, leaving 6 bases of the junction unmatched. Germline CDR1 is SGHAT and CDR2 is FQNNGV. DNA of the CDR3: TGTGCCAGCTCCACAGGGGGGCAAACTAATGAAAAACTGTTTTTT. Translated, it gives CASSTGGQTNEKLFF.

The V gene is TRBV6-2 or TRBV6-3, the J gene TRBJ1-2; D remains unclear. The V gene lost 0 bases and the J gene lost 0 bases, with 8 bases spanning the gap. The CDR3 totals 15 residues. Germline V gene sequence: CDR1 MNHEY, CDR2 SVGEGT. This CDR3 reads CASSYSPEANYGYTF. The CDR3 coding sequence is TGTGCCAGCAGTTACTCTCCAGAAGCTAACTATGGCTACACCTTC.

The rearrangement links TRBV11-2 to TRBJ2-1, with D perhaps matching TRBD1 (5 bases). The V end lost 3 bases, the J end lost 6 bases, and 9 bases lay between the germline ends. This CDR3 region has 13 residues. CDR1 SGHAT and CDR2 FQNNGV come from the germline V gene. The CDR3 bases are TGTGCCAGCAGCTTGGTAACAGGCAATGAGCAGTTCTTC. Protein product: CASSLVTGNEQFF.

The chain joins TRBV6-4 to TRBJ2-2, with D hard to call. The V end was cut by 5 bases, the J end by 1 base, with 8 bases between. The CDR3 extends over 14 amino acids. CDR1 is MRHNA, CDR2 SNTAGT, per germline. The DNA of the CDR3 is TGTGCCAGCAGTCCTCAGCGGAACACCGGGGAGCTGTTTTTT. It is translated as CASSPQRNTGELFF.

The chain uses TRBV3-1 (or the pseudogene TRBV3-2) and TRBJ2-5; D perhaps matches TRBD2 (5 bases). The CDR3 is made up of 13 amino acids. Trimming removed 1 base at V and 8 bases at J, with 11 bases between. Germline V gene lookup returns CDR1 LGHDT and CDR2 YNNKEL (reference sequence). For the CDR3, the DNA is TGTGCCAGCAGCCAAGCAACCCCGGGAACCCAGTACTTC. Amino acid sequence: CASSQATPGTQYF.

V usage is TRBV5-1 and J usage is TRBJ2-7, with D maybe TRBD1 (5 bases). The CDR3 has 15 residues. Germline lookup yields CDR1 SGHRS and CDR2 YFSETQ. V was shortened by 0 bases and J by 2 bases, with 12 bases between the two germline ends. The CDR3 region is CASSLAAGRTYEQYF. CDR3 sequence (DNA): TGCGCCAGCAGCTTGGCGGCAGGGCGCACCTACGAGCAGTACTTC.

The gene calls are TRBV9 and TRBJ2-3; 9 nucleotides line up with TRBD2. The CDR3 length is 16 residues. The germline gives CDR1 SGDLS, CDR2 YYNGEE. With 0 bases clipped from V and 4 bases from J, the junction kept 6 bases outside the gene matches. CDR3 loop: CASSVAAGGRPDTQYF. CDR3 DNA: TGTGCCAGCAGCGTAGCAGCGGGAGGACGGCCAGATACGCAGTATTTT.

The chain carries TRBV2 and TRBJ1-1; possibly TRBD1 for D (5 bases). Germline lookup yields CDR1 SNHLY and CDR2 FYNNEI. V lost 10 bases to trimming and J lost 10 bases, with 13 bases between them. The CDR3 contains 10 residues. The CDR3, as DNA: TGTGCCAACTCCAGGGAGGTAGCTTTCTTT. Its protein is CANSREVAFF.

The J gene is TRBJ2-7, the V gene TRBV7-9; 7 nucleotides line up with TRBD2. Trimming took 1 base from V and 6 from J; bases not matched to a gene: 9. The CDR3 consists of 15 residues. Germline V lookup: CDR1 SEHNR, CDR2 FQNEAQ (reference sequence). The CDR3 region has the DNA TGTGCCAGCAGCTTAGGAGGGATTCGGGGGGTCGAGCAGTACTTC. This gives the protein CASSLGGIRGVEQYF.

The chain recombines TRBV27 with TRBJ1-2; D is ambiguous. The CDR3 consists of 13 residues. Germline CDR1 MNHEY, CDR2 SMNVEV (reference sequence). The V gene lost 7 bases and the J gene lost 2 bases, with 11 bases spanning the gap. The DNA for the CDR3 is TGTGCCAGCACCCGAGGTGGGAACTATGGCTACACCTTC. Encoded protein: CASTRGGNYGYTF.

This clone was counted once. This sequence joins TRBV29-1 and TRBJ2-3, with TRBD2 identical over 8 bases. The CDR3 consists of 13 residues. CDR1 and CDR2 from the germline V gene are SQVTM and ANQGSEA. V lost 2 bases, J lost 4 bases, and 2 bases stayed unmatched. The CDR3: CSVESGGPDTQYF. The CDR3 nucleotides are TGCAGCGTTGAATCGGGGGGGCCAGATACGCAGTATTTT.